This TCR beta chain stems from a study of OX40 agonist ivuxolimab in advanced cancers. Profiling relied on immunoSEQ multiplex PCR, and the TCRdb table lists in-frame clones only, not all of them. The sample holds under 50,000 clones, over 60% seen once. Germline lookup yields CDR1 SGHRS and CDR2 YFSETQ. V was shortened by 7 bases and J by 8 bases, with 18 bases between the two germline ends. The CDR3 runs to 13 residues. The V gene is TRBV5-1, the J gene TRBJ1-2, with TRBD1 as a possible D gene (5 bases). The sequencing here drew on CD4+ or CD8+ T cells sorted from blood, taken in a trial of the OX40 agonist ivuxolimab. This TCR derives from an adult with an advanced solid tumor such as melanoma, head and neck, liver or kidney cancer. In DNA form, the CDR3 reads TGCGCCAGCGCCAGGGCCCCCGAGGACGGCTACACCTTC. It yields the protein CASARAPEDGYTF.